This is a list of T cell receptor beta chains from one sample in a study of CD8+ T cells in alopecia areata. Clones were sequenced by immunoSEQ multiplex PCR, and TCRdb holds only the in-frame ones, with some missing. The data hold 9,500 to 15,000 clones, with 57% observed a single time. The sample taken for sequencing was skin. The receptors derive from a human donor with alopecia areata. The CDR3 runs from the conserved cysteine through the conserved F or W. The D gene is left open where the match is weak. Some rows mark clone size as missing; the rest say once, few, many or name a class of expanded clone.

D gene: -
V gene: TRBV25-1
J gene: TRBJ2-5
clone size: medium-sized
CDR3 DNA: TGTGCCAGCAGTGACGGGACCCAGTACTTC
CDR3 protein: CASSDGTQYF

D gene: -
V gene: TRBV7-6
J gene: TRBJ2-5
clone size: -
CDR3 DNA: TGTGCCAGCAGCTTAGCTTATTCCGCTTACGTGACCCAGTACTTC
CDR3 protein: CASSLAYSAYVTQYF

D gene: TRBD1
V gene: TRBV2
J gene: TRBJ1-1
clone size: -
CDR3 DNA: TGTGCCAGCAGTGACAGGGGGAGCACTGAAGCTTTCTTT
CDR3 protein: CASSDRGSTEAFF

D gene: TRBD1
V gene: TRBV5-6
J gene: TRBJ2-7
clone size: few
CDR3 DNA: TGTGCCAGCAGCCCGTCGCCGGGACAGATGTACGAGCAGTACTTC
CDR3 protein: CASSPSPGQMYEQYF

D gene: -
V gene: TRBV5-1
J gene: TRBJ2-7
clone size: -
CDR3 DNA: TGCGCCAGCAGCCTCACGGAGACCTACGAGCAGTACTTC
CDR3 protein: CASSLTETYEQYF

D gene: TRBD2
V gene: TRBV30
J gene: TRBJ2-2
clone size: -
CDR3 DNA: TGTGCCTGGTACTCAGGTCGAGCGGGAGGCACCGGGGAGCTGTTTTTT
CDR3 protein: CAWYSGRAGGTGELFF

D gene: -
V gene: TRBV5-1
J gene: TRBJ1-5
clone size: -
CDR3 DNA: TGCGCCAGCAGCTTCGGGGATAAGGATCAGCCCCAGCATTTT
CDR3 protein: CASSFGDKDQPQHF

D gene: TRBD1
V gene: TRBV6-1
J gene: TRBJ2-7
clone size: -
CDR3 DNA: TGTGCCAGCAGTCAGGACAGGTCCCACGAGCAGTACTTC
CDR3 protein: CASSQDRSHEQYF

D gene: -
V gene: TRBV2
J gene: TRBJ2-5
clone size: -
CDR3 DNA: TGTGCCAGCAACGACATGACCGCCGAGCCCCAGTACTTC
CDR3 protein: CASNDMTAEPQYF

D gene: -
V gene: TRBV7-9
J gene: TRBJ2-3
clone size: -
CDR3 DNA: TGTGCCAGCAGCCTCCGGACATACACAGATACGCAGTATTTT
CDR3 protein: CASSLRTYTDTQYF

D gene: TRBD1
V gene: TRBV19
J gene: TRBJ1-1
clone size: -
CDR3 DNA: TGTGCCAGTAGTATAGCCCCGGGACAGCGCATGAACACTGAAGCTTTCTTT
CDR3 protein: CASSIAPGQRMNTEAFF

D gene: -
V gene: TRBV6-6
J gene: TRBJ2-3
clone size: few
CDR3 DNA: TGTGCCAGCAGAAGGGGGGACCACACAGATACGCAGTATTTT
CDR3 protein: CASRRGDHTDTQYF

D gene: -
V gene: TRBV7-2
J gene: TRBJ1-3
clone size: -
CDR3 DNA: TGTGCCAGCAGCTTAAATCAGCACCTCTACTCTGGAAACACCATATATTTT
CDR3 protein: CASSLNQHLYSGNTIYF

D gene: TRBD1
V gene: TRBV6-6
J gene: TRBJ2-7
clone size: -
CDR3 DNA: TGTGCCAGCAGCCACCTCGGACAGGGGGCCTACGAGCAGTACTTC
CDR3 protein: CASSHLGQGAYEQYF

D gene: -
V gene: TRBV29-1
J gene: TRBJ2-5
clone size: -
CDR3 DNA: TGCAGCGTTGTCGCGGAGACCCAGTACTTC
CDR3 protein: CSVVAETQYF

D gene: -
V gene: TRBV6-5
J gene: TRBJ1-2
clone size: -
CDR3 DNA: TGTGCCAGCGGGGAGGGGTATGGCTACACCTTC
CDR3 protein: CASGEGYGYTF

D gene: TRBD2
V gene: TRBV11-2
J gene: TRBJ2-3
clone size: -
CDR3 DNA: TGTGCCAGCAGCCCCACGGGGGGGGTGAGAGGCGCGCAGTATTTT
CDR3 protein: CASSPTGGVRGAQYF

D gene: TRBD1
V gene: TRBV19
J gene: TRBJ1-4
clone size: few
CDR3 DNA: TGTGCCAGTAGTACGGGACAGGGGCGCACTAATGAAAAACTGTTTTTT
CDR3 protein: CASSTGQGRTNEKLFF

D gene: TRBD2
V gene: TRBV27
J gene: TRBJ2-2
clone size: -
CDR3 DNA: TGTGCCAGCAGTTCAAAAGCGGGGGGGGTGCGGAGCGGGGAGCTGTTTTTT
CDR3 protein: CASSSKAGGVRSGELFF

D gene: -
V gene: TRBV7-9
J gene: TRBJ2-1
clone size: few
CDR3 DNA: TGTGCCAGCAGCTTAGATTGGCTCAGCTCCTACAATGAGCAGTTCTTC
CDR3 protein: CASSLDWLSSYNEQFF

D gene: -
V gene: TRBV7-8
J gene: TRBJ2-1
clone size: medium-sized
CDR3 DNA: TGTGCCAGCAGCCCGCCGCGGGGTGATGAGCAGTTCTTC
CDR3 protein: CASSPPRGDEQFF

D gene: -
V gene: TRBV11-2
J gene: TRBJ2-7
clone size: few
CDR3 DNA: TGTGCCAGCAGCTCCACAGGCTACGAGCAGTACTTC
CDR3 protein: CASSSTGYEQYF

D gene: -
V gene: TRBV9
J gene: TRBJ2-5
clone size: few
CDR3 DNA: TGTGCCAGCAGCGTAGTGACTAGAGGTGGGGAGACCCAGTACTTC
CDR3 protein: CASSVVTRGGETQYF

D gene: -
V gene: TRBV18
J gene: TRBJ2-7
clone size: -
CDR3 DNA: TGTGCCAGCTCACCAGCCCCCCGGGTGGGCTACGAGCAGTACTTC
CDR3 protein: CASSPAPRVGYEQYF

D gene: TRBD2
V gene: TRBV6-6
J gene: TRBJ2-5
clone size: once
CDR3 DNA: TGTGCCAGCAGTTACTCCGCGGGAGAAGAGACCCAGTACTTC
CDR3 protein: CASSYSAGEETQYF

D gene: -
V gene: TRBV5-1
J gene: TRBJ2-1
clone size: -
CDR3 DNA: TGCGCCAGCAGCTTGGCAACCTACAATGAGCAGTTCTTC
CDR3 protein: CASSLATYNEQFF

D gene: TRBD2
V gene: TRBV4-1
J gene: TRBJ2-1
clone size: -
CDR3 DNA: TGCGCCAGCAGTGAACTAGCGGGAGGCACCTACAATGAGCAGTTCTTC
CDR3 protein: CASSELAGGTYNEQFF

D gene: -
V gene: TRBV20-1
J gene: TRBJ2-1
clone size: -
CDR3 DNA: TGCAGTGCCCTTATTGTGAATGAGCAGTTCTTC
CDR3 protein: CSALIVNEQFF

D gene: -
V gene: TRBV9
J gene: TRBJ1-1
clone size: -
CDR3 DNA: TGTGCCAGCAGCGTACTAAACACGTGGGTTGAAGCTTTCTTT
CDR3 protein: CASSVLNTWVEAFF

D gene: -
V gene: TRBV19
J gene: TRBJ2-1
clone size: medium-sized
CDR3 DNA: TGTGCCAGTAGTATTCGGTCGACAGAGCAGTTCTTC
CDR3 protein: CASSIRSTEQFF

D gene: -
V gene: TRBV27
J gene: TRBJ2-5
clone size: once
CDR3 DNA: TGTGCCAGCAGTTTAACAGCGCCACGACAAGAGACCCAGTACTTC
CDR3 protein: CASSLTAPRQETQYF

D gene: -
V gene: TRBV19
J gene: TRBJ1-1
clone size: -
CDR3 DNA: TGTGCCAGCAAGCAGATGAACACTGAAGCTTTCTTT
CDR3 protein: CASKQMNTEAFF

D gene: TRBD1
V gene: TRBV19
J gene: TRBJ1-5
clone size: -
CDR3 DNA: TGTGCCAGTACCGCAGGGGACAGGGGATTTATTCAGCCCCAGCATTTT
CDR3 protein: CASTAGDRGFIQPQHF

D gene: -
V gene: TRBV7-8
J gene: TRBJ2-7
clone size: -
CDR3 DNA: TGTGCCAGCAGCTCTACAGGGAAATACTACGAGCAGTACTTC
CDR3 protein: CASSSTGKYYEQYF

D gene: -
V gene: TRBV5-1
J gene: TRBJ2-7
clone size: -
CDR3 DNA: TGCGCCAGCAGCTTGGGGCCGGGGACCCTCTACGAGCAGTACTTC
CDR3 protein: CASSLGPGTLYEQYF

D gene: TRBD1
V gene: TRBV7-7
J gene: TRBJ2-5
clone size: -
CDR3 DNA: TGTGCCAGCAGCTTATCGGAACAGGGGGCGCCCCAGTACTTC
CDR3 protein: CASSLSEQGAPQYF

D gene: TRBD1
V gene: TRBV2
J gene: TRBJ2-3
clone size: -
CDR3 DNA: TGTGCCAGCAGTGAAGGGACAGGATTTGAGACTACGCAGTATTTT
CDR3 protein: CASSEGTGFETTQYF

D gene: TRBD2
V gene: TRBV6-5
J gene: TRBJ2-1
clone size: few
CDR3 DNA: TGTGCCAGCAGTTACTTGTCTAGCGGGAGTGAAAATGAGCAGTTCTTC
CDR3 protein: CASSYLSSGSENEQFF

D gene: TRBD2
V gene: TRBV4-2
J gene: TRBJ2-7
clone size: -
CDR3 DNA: TGTGCCAGCAGCCCCGGGACTAGCGGGATGGACAATCCCTACGAGCAGTACTTC
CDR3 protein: CASSPGTSGMDNPYEQYF

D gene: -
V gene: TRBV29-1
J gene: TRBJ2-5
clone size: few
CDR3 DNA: TGCAGCGTTGAAGATCTGACAGTTCAAGAGACCCAGTACTTC
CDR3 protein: CSVEDLTVQETQYF